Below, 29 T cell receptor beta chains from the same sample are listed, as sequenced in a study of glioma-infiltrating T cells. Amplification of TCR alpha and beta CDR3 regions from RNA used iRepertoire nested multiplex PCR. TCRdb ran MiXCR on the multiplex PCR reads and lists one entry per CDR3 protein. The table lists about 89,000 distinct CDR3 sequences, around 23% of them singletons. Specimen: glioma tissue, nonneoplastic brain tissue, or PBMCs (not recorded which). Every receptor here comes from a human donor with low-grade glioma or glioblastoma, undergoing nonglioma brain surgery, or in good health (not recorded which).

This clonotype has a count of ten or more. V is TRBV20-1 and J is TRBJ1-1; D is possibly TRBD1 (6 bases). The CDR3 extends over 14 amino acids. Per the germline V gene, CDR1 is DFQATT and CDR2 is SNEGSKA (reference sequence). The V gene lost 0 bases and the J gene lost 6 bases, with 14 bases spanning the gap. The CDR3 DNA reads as TGCAGTGCTAGAGAAGACAGGAGAGAGGCTGAAGCTTTCTTT. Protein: CSAREDRREAEAFF.

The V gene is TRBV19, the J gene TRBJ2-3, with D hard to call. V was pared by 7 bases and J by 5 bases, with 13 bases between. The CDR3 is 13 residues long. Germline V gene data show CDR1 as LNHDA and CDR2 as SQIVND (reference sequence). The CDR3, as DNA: TGTGCCAGTAAAAAGACCAATCTAGATACGCAGTATTTT. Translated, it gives CASKKTNLDTQYF.

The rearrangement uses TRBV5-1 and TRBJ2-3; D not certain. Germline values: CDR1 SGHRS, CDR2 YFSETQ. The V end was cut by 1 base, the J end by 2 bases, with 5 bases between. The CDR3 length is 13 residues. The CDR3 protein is CASSLLYTDTQYF. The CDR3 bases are TGCGCCAGCAGCTTGCTATACACAGATACGCAGTATTTT.

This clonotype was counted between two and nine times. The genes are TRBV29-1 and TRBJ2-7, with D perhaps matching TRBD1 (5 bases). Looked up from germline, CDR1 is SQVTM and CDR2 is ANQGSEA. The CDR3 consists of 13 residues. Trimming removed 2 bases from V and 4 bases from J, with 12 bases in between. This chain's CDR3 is CSVEFTGEYEQYF. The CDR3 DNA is TGCAGCGTTGAATTTACAGGAGAATACGAGCAGTACTTC.

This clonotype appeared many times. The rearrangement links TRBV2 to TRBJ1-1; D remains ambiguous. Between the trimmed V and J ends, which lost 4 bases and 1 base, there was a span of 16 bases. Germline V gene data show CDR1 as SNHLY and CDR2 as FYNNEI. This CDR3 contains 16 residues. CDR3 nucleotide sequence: TGTGCCAGCAGTGGCCTCCCAGGTCGCCCGAACACTGAAGCTTTCTTT. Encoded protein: CASSGLPGRPNTEAFF.

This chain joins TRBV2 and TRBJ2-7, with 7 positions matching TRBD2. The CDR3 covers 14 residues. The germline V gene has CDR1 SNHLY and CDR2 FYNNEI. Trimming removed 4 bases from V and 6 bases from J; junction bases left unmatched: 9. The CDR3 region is CASSGQRGPSEQYF. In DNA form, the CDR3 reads TGTGCCAGCAGTGGACAGCGGGGTCCGTCCGAGCAGTACTTC.

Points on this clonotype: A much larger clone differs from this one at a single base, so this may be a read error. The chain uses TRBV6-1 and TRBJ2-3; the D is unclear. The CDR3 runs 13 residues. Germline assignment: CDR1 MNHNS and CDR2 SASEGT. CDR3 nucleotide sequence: TGTACCAGCCAGCCTCCCGCAGCAGATACGCAGTATTTT. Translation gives CTSQPPAADTQYF.

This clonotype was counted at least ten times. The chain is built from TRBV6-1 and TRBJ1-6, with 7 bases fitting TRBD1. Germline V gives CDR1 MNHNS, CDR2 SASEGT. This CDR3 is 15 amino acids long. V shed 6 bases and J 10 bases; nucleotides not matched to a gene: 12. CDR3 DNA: TGTGCCAGCAGCCAAAAGACAGGGACCCAATCACCCCTCCACTTT. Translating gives CASSQKTGTQSPLHF.

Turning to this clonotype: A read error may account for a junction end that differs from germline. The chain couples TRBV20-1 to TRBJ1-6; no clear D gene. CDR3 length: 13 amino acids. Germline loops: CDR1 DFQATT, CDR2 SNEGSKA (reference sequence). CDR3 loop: CGARGGGNSPLHF. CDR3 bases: TGCGGTGCTAGAGGCGGAGGGAATTCACCCCTCCACTTT.

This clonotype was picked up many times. The CDR3 here is CASSQAPNTGELFF. The DNA of the CDR3 is TGCGCCAGCAGCCAAGCTCCAAACACCGGGGAGCTGTTTTTT. This chain joins TRBV4-1 and TRBJ2-2, with no clear D. Trimming stripped 1 base from V and 2 bases from J, with 5 bases between. The V gene's germline CDR1 is MGHRA and CDR2 YSYEKL. The CDR3 is made up of 14 amino acids.

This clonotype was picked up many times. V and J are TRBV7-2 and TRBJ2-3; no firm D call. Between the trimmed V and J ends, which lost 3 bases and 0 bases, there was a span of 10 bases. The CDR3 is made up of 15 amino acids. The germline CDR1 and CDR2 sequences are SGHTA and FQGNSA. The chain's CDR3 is CASSFASVSTDTQYF. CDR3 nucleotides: TGTGCCAGCAGCTTTGCTTCGGTTAGCACAGATACGCAGTATTTT.

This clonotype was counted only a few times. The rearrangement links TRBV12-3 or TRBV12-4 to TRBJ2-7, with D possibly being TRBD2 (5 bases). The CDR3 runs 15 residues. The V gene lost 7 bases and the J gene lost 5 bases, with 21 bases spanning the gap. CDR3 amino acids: CASTLAGLVGHEQYF. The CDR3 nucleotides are TGTGCCAGCACCTTAGCCGGACTTGTCGGGCACGAGCAGTACTTC.

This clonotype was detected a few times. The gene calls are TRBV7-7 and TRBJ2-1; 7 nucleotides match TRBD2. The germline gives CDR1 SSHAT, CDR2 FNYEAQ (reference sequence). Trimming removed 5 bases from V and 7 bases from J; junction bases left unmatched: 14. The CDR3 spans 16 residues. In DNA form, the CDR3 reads TGTGCCAGCAGCCGAATCGGTAGGGACTACTCAAATGAGCAGTTCTTC. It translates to CASSRIGRDYSNEQFF.

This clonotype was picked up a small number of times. The CDR3 DNA follows: TGTGCCAGCAGCTTGGATAGGACAGGGGTGATCCAAGAGACCCAGTACTTC. As protein: CASSLDRTGVIQETQYF. The chain couples TRBV5-6 to TRBJ2-5; 9 nucleotides agree with TRBD1. Germline assignment: CDR1 SGHDT and CDR2 YYEEEE. Trimming removed 0 bases from V and 1 base from J; junction bases left unmatched: 7. This CDR3 is 17 amino acids long.

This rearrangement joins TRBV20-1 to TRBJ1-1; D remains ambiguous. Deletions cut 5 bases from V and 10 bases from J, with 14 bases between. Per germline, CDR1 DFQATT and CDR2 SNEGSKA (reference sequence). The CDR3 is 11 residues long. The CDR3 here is CSAVGVSAAFF. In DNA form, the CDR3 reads TGCAGTGCTGTTGGGGTATCTGCAGCTTTCTTT.

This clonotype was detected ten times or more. The CDR3 nucleotides are TGCGCCAGCAGCTTGTATTCAGCGATGAACACTGAAGCTTTCTTT. It yields the protein CASSLYSAMNTEAFF. The V gene is TRBV5-1, the J gene TRBJ1-1; D is unresolved. Trimming took 1 base from V and 0 from J, leaving 10 bases between them. Looked up from germline, CDR1 is SGHRS and CDR2 is YFSETQ. This CDR3 has 15 residues.

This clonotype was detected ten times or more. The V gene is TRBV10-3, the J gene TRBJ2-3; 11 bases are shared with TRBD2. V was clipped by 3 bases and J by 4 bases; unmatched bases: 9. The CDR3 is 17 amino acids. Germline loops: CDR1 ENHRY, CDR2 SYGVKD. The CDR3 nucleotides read TGTGCCATCAGTGACATCGTAGCGGGGGGGTTTGCAGATACGCAGTATTTT. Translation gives CAISDIVAGGFADTQYF.

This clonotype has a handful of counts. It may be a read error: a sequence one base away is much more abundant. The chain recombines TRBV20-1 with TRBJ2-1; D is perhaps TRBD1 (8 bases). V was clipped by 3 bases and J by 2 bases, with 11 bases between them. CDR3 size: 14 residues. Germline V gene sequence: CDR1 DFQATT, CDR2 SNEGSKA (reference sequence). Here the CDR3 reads CSASTGGAYNEQFF. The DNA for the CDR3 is TGCAGTGCTAGCACAGGGGGGGCCTACAATGAGCAGTTCTTC.

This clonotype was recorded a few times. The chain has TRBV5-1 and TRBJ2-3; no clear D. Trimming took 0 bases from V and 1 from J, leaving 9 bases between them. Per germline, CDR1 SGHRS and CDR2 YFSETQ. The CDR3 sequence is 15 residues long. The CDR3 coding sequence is TGCGCCAGCAGCTTGGCGGGCATCGGCACAGATACGCAGTATTTT. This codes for CASSLAGIGTDTQYF.

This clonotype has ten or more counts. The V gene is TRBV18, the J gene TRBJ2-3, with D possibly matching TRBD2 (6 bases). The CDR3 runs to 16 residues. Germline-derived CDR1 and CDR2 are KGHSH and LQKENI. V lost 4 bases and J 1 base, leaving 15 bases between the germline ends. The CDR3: CASSLMRLVGTDTQYF. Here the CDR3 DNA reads TGTGCCAGCTCACTAATGCGACTAGTCGGCACAGATACGCAGTATTTT. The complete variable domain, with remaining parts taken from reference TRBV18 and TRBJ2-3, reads NAGVMQNPRHLVRRRGQEARLRCSPMKGHSHVYWYRQLPEEGLKFMVYLQKENIIDESGMPKERFSAEFPKEGPSILRIQQVVRGDSAAYFCASSLMRLVGTDTQYFGPGTRLTVL.

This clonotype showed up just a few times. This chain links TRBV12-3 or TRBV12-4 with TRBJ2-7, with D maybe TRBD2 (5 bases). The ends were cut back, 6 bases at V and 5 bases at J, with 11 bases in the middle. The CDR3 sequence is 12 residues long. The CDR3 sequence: CASSLGNDEQYF. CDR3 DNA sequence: TGTGCCAGCAGCCTCGGGAACGACGAGCAGTACTTC.

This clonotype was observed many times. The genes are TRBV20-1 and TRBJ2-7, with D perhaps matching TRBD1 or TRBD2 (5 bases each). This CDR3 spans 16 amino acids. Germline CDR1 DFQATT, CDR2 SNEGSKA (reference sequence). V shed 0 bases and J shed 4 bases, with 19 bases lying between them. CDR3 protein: CSARDTASSGLYEQYF. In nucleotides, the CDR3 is TGCAGTGCTAGAGATACGGCATCATCGGGGCTGTACGAGCAGTACTTC.

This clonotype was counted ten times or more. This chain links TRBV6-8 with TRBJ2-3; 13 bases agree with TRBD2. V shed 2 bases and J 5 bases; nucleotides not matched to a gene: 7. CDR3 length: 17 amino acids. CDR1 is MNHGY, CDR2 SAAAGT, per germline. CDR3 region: CASSYTGLAGERDTQYF. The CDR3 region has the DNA TGTGCCAGCAGTTACACTGGACTAGCGGGAGAACGAGATACGCAGTATTTT.

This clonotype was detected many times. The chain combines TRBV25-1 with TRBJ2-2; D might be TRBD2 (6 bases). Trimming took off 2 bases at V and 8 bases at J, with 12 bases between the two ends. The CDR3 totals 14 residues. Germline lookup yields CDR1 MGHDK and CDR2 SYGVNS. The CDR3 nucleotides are TGTGCCAGCAGTGAAAGGAGGGCGGGAGGGGAGCTGTTTTTT. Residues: CASSERRAGGELFF.

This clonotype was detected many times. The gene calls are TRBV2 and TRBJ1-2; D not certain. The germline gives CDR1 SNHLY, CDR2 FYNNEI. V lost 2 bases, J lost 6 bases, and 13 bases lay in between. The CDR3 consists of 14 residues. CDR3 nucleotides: TGTGCCAGCAGTGAATGGACCCCCTCGGATGGCTACACCTTC. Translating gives CASSEWTPSDGYTF.

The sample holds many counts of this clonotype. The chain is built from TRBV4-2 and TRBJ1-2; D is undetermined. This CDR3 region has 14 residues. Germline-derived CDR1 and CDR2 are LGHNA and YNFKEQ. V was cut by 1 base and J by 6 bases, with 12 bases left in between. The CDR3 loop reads CASSQGRLSDGYTF. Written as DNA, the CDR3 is TGTGCCAGCAGCCAAGGGCGGCTCTCGGATGGCTACACCTTC.

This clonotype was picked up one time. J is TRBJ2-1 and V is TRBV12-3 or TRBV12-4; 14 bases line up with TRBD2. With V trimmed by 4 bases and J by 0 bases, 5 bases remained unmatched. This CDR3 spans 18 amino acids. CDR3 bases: TGTGCCAGCAGTTCGACTAGCGGGGGGGGTAGCTCCTACAATGAGCAGTTCTTC. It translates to CASSSTSGGGSSYNEQFF.

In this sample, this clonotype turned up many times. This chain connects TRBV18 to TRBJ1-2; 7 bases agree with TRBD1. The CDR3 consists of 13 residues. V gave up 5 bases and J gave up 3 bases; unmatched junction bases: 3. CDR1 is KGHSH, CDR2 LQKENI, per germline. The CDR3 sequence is CASSIDRDYGYTF. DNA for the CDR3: TGTGCCAGCTCAATAGACAGGGACTATGGCTACACCTTC.

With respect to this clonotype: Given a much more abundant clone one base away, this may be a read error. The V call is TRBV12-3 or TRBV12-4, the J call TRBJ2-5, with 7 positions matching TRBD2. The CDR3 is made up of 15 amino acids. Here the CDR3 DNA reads TGTGCCAGCAGTTTGTGGGAGGGCATCGGAGAGACCCGGTACTTC. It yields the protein CASSLWEGIGETRYF.